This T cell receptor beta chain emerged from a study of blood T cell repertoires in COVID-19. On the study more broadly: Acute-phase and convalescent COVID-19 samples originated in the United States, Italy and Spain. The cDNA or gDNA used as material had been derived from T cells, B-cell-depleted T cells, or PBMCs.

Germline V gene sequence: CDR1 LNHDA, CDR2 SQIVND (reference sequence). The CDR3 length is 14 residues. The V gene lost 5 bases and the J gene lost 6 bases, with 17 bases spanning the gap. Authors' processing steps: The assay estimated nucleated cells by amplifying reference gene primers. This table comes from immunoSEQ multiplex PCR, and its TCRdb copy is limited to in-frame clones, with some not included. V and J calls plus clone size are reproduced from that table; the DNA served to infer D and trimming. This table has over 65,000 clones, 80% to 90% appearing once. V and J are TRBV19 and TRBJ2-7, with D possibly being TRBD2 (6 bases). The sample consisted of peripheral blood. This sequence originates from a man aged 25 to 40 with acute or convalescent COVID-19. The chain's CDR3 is CASSRSGLPSEQYF. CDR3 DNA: TGTGCCAGTAGTCGGTCGGGACTCCCCTCCGAGCAGTACTTC.